The 30 T cell receptor beta chains below were found in one sample sequenced in a study of vaccination and CD4 T cells after COVID-19 (dated by TCRdb to 2022 to 2024). Library method: PCR. TCRdb names Illumina iSeq 100 as the instrument used. DNA from cultured CD4+ T cells was subjected to TCR sequencing with the Oncomine TCR Beta short-read assay at the Johns Hopkins FTIC core. TCRdb trimmed the raw reads at Q25, called clones with MiXCR and kept productive beta chains. Each CDR3 protein gets just one entry, which takes the most common genes and DNA from the rows behind it. In all, the sample holds around 20,000 distinct CDR3 sequences, and 48% of those were seen once. The ten largest account for around 5.5% of the sample. These receptors have no known antigen. Explained via the paper, the treatment or condition label denotes: roughly ten-day PBMC culture with coronavirus spike peptide pools or control peptides (ViraFEST assay).

Sequenced material: CD4+ T cells from blood, cultured in vitro. These receptors were obtained from a human donor who had recovered from COVID-19.

This clonotype has only a few counts. The chain employs TRBV7-2 and TRBJ1-3; D uncertain. This CDR3 spans 13 amino acids. V lost 2 bases and J 1 base, leaving 3 bases between the germline ends. Germline CDR1 reads SGHTA; CDR2 reads FQGNSA. The CDR3 reads CASSLSSGNTIYF. CDR3 bases: TGTGCCAGCAGCTTAAGTTCTGGAAACACCATATATTTT.

The chain is built from TRBV7-9 and TRBJ2-5, with D possibly being TRBD2 (5 bases). The V end lost 5 bases, the J end lost 2 bases, and 9 bases lay between the germline ends. The CDR3 sequence is 13 residues long. The germline gives CDR1 SEHNR, CDR2 FQNEAQ (reference sequence). The CDR3 here is CASSPTNQETQYF. The CDR3 DNA reads as TGTGCCAGCAGCCCGACTAATCAAGAGACCCAGTACTTC.

A remark on this clonotype: At one end, the junction sequence differs from germline, possibly due to a read error. This chain uses TRBV30 with TRBJ2-4, with D possibly TRBD2 on 6 matching bases. Germline CDR1 and CDR2: GTSNPN and SVGIG (reference sequence). The CDR3 contains 15 residues. The CDR3 bases are TGTGCCCGGAGTCGGGGGTCCTCGGCCAAAAACATTCAGTACTTC. The encoded protein is CARSRGSSAKNIQYF.

This clonotype was picked up a small number of times. V is TRBV9 and J is TRBJ1-1; no reliable D call. CDR1 and CDR2 (germline): SGDLS, YYNGEE. The CDR3 contains 13 residues. V lost 3 bases, J lost 2 bases, and 8 bases lay in between. CDR3 residues: CASSATLNTEAFF. The CDR3 bases are TGTGCCAGCAGCGCAACCCTCAACACTGAAGCTTTCTTT.

The chain carries TRBV3-1 and TRBJ1-2; 10 bases fit TRBD1. J lost 6 bases, V lost 4 bases, and 8 bases had no gene match. CDR3 length: 15 amino acids. Germline V gene data show CDR1 as LGHDT and CDR2 as YNNKEL (reference sequence). The CDR3 protein is CASSLLTTGGDGYTF. CDR3 nucleotide sequence: TGTGCCAGCAGCCTCTTGACGACAGGGGGCGATGGCTACACCTTC.

V and J are TRBV4-1 and TRBJ1-2; TRBD1 agrees at 9 bases. V shed 0 bases and J 5 bases; nucleotides not matched to a gene: 4. The V gene's germline CDR1 is MGHRA and CDR2 YSYEKL. The CDR3 totals 15 residues. The CDR3 coding sequence is TGCGCCAGCAGCCAAGAATATGGACAGGGGTATGGCTACACCTTC. Translating it yields CASSQEYGQGYGYTF.

The chain has TRBV20-1 and TRBJ1-5; maybe TRBD1 (6 bases). V was trimmed by 6 bases and J by 2 bases, leaving 8 bases between them. The CDR3 runs 12 residues. Per the germline V gene, CDR1 is DFQATT and CDR2 is SNEGSKA (reference sequence). The CDR3 DNA reads as TGCAGTGCGAGACAGGGCAATCAGCCCCAGCATTTT. Its translation is CSARQGNQPQHF.

In this sample, this clonotype turned up a few times. J is TRBJ1-5 and V is TRBV28; 7 bases match TRBD1. This CDR3 spans 15 amino acids. Germline-derived CDR1 and CDR2 are MDHEN and SYDVKM. J was trimmed by 0 bases and V by 6 bases; bases with no gene match: 5. CDR3 sequence: CASSIQGSSNQPQHF. As DNA, the CDR3 is TGTGCCAGCAGCATACAGGGGTCTAGCAATCAGCCCCAGCATTTT.

This chain connects TRBV28 to TRBJ2-7; D is undetermined. The CDR3 has 14 amino acids. The ends were cut back, 5 bases at V and 1 base at J, with 12 bases in the middle. Germline V gives CDR1 MDHEN, CDR2 SYDVKM. The chain's CDR3 is CASSPLIKSYEQYF. The CDR3 region has the DNA TGTGCCAGCAGTCCGTTGATTAAGTCCTACGAGCAGTACTTC.

The chain couples TRBV2 to TRBJ2-1; tentative D call: TRBD2 (6 bases). The CDR3 totals 14 residues. Trimming stripped 9 bases from V and 0 bases from J, with 12 bases between. CDR1 and CDR2 (germline): SNHLY, FYNNEI. CDR3 amino acids: CARRTTSSYNEQFF. The DNA for the CDR3 is TGTGCCAGACGGACTACGAGCTCCTACAATGAGCAGTTCTTC.

The chain couples TRBV2 to TRBJ2-4; weak D call: TRBD2 (6 bases). Germline V gives CDR1 SNHLY, CDR2 FYNNEI. V was pared by 3 bases and J by 9 bases, with 21 bases between. This CDR3 contains 16 residues. Here the CDR3 DNA reads TGTGCCAGCAGTGATGCACGTGAGGGAGGATTGGGCATTCAGTACTTC. This translates into CASSDAREGGLGIQYF.

The table lists this clonotype with a few counts. The V call is TRBV12-3 or TRBV12-4, the J call TRBJ1-2, with D perhaps matching TRBD1 (6 bases). The CDR3 runs 13 residues. V shed 7 bases and J shed 4 bases, with 13 bases lying between them. In DNA, the CDR3 is TGTGCCAGCACCCCCGGGACAACCTATGGCTACACCTTC. It translates to CASTPGTTYGYTF.

This clonotype has a handful of counts. The chain is built from TRBV2 and TRBJ2-5; perhaps TRBD1 as D (6 bases). CDR1 is SNHLY and CDR2 is FYNNEI in the germline V gene. The CDR3 extends over 13 amino acids. Trimming removed 6 bases from V and 2 bases from J, with 10 bases in between. CDR3: CASSTDRQETQYF. The DNA for the CDR3 is TGTGCCAGCAGCACCGACAGGCAAGAGACCCAGTACTTC.

This clonotype was found a few times. The gene calls are TRBV6-4 and TRBJ1-1, with 10 positions matching TRBD1. The ends lost 2 bases at V and 3 bases at J; junction bases unmatched: 3. Looked up from germline, CDR1 is MRHNA and CDR2 is SNTAGT. The CDR3 is 15 residues long. The CDR3 loop is CASSDPGQGDTEAFF. For the CDR3, the DNA is TGTGCCAGCAGTGACCCTGGACAGGGGGACACTGAAGCTTTCTTT.

The chain is built from TRBV20-1 and TRBJ1-5, with D possibly TRBD1 on 5 matching bases. Germline V gene data show CDR1 as DFQATT and CDR2 as SNEGSKA (reference sequence). This CDR3 comprises 15 residues. V was pared by 1 base and J by 0 bases, with 10 bases between. CDR3 DNA sequence: TGCAGTGCTAGAGGCTGGGGGGATAGCAATCAGCCCCAGCATTTT. The encoded protein is CSARGWGDSNQPQHF.

The rearrangement joins TRBV10-3 to TRBJ2-1; 14 bases map to TRBD2. V gave up 4 bases and J gave up 6 bases; unmatched junction bases: 2. This CDR3 is built from 15 residues. Germline lookup yields CDR1 ENHRY and CDR2 SYGVKD. CDR3 in DNA: TGTGCCATCAGTGTCGGGACTAGCGGGGGCAATGAGCAGTTCTTC. This encodes CAISVGTSGGNEQFF.

This clonotype came up a few times. V is TRBV30 and J is TRBJ1-5; D is undetermined. V was pared by 1 base and J by 9 bases, with 13 bases between. Germline V lookup: CDR1 GTSNPN, CDR2 SVGIG (reference sequence). The CDR3 consists of 13 residues. In DNA form, the CDR3 reads TGTGCCTGGAGTGGTTTGTTAGAAGGGCCCCAGCATTTT. Protein product: CAWSGLLEGPQHF.

A few counts support this clonotype. This sequence joins TRBV20-1 and TRBJ2-1; no clear D gene. The CDR3 contains 14 residues. The germline CDR1 and CDR2 sequences are DFQATT and SNEGSKA (reference sequence). V lost 5 bases and J 8 bases, leaving 19 bases between the germline ends. CDR3 in amino acids: CSAPHVLKRDEQFF. CDR3 DNA sequence: TGCAGTGCTCCCCACGTCTTGAAAAGGGATGAGCAGTTCTTC.

V usage is TRBV5-1 and J usage is TRBJ2-6; D gene ambiguous. Trimming shortened V by 1 base and J by 4 bases, and 15 bases separated the two germline ends. The CDR3 runs 17 residues. CDR1 is SGHRS and CDR2 is YFSETQ in the germline V gene. CDR3 sequence reads: CASSLRIQGSGANVLTF. The CDR3 nucleotides are TGCGCCAGCAGCTTGAGGATCCAAGGGTCGGGGGCCAACGTCCTGACTTTC.

In DNA, the CDR3 is TGTGCCAGCAAGCGGGGAGGCATAGGAAACACCATATATTTT. This encodes CASKRGGIGNTIYF. This rearrangement joins TRBV6-1 to TRBJ1-3; D ambiguous. This CDR3 region has 14 residues. V was clipped by 7 bases and J by 4 bases, with 14 bases between them. Germline V CDR1 and CDR2: MNHNS, SASEGT.

The chain has TRBV20-1 and TRBJ2-3; possible D gene TRBD1, 6 bases. Germline V lookup: CDR1 DFQATT, CDR2 SNEGSKA (reference sequence). Trimming removed 0 bases from V and 0 bases from J, with 10 bases in between. The CDR3 extends over 15 amino acids. CDR3 in DNA: TGCAGTGCTAGAGATCTAAGGGGGAGCACAGATACGCAGTATTTT. It encodes CSARDLRGSTDTQYF.

The genes are TRBV5-1 and TRBJ2-1; D is unclear. The CDR3 covers 13 residues. CDR1 SGHRS and CDR2 YFSETQ come from the germline V gene. V was cut by 0 bases and J by 9 bases, with 10 bases left in between. The CDR3 DNA follows: TGCGCCAGCAGCTTGGATTTATGGGGTGAGCAGTTCTTC. It specifies CASSLDLWGEQFF.

The chain joins TRBV11-2 to TRBJ2-7; tentatively, D is TRBD2 (6 bases). This CDR3 region has 14 residues. Trimming stripped 5 bases from V and 2 bases from J, with 13 bases between. Germline lookup yields CDR1 SGHAT and CDR2 FQNNGV. The CDR3 loop is CASSQQGGTYEQYF. DNA for the CDR3: TGTGCCAGCAGCCAGCAGGGAGGAACCTACGAGCAGTACTTC.

A few counts support this clonotype. This chain uses TRBV19 with TRBJ2-5; D is unresolved. The CDR3 has 14 residues. Germline values: CDR1 LNHDA, CDR2 SQIVND (reference sequence). V lost 5 bases and J lost 5, with 15 bases in between. The CDR3 sequence is CASSSWTDRETQYF. CDR3 DNA sequence: TGTGCCAGTAGTTCGTGGACGGACCGGGAGACCCAGTACTTC.

This clonotype qualifies as medium-sized. The chain is built from TRBV27 and TRBJ1-2; D gene unclear. The CDR3 is 14 amino acids. Germline lookup yields CDR1 MNHEY and CDR2 SMNVEV (reference sequence). Trimming pared 2 bases from V and 8 bases from J, leaving 15 bases between. The CDR3 here is CASSLRGTSGGYTF. CDR3 DNA: TGTGCCAGCAGTTTAAGAGGCACCTCAGGAGGCTACACCTTC.

In its sample, this clonotype was seen a few times. The chain recombines TRBV20-1 with TRBJ2-5, with D possibly being TRBD1 or TRBD2 (6 bases each). Germline V CDR1 and CDR2: DFQATT, SNEGSKA (reference sequence). The CDR3 totals 15 residues. V lost 1 base and J 1 base, leaving 13 bases between the germline ends. The CDR3 coding sequence is TGCAGTGCTAGAGGTGGCAGGGGAGGCCAAGAGACCCAGTACTTC. Translation gives CSARGGRGGQETQYF.

The J gene is TRBJ1-5, the V gene TRBV10-1, with unresolved D. The germline V gene encodes CDR1 WNHNN and CDR2 SYGVQD (reference sequence). The CDR3 has 12 residues. Trimming took off 4 bases at V and 9 bases at J, with 10 bases between the two ends. Here the CDR3 DNA reads TGCGCCAGCAGTGTTTCAGGTGGGCCCCAGCATTTT. It translates to CASSVSGGPQHF.

The J gene is TRBJ2-5, the V gene TRBV14; D call uncertain. Germline CDR1 SGHDN, CDR2 FVKESK. The V end lost 5 bases, the J end lost 4 bases, and 11 bases lay between the germline ends. The CDR3 loop spans 13 amino acids. Here the CDR3 DNA reads TGTGCCAGCAGCAAGTCCCATGGAGAGACCCAGTACTTC. Residues: CASSKSHGETQYF.

The chain joins TRBV20-1 to TRBJ2-3; 8 bases are a match to TRBD2. There are 15 residues in the CDR3. J gave up 4 bases and V 5 bases, and 11 bases lay outside the gene matches. Germline loops: CDR1 DFQATT, CDR2 SNEGSKA (reference sequence). In nucleotides, the CDR3 is TGCAGTGCTTTATCCTCAAGCGGGAGTGCAGATACGCAGTATTTT. Translating it yields CSALSSSGSADTQYF.

The chain joins TRBV10-1 to TRBJ2-1, with D perhaps matching TRBD2 (6 bases). Germline CDR1 WNHNN, CDR2 SYGVQD (reference sequence). V shed 5 bases and J shed 10 bases, with 15 bases lying between them. CDR3 length equals 13 residues. CDR3 amino acids: CASSRGWRDEQFF. Here the CDR3 DNA reads TGCGCCAGCAGTCGAGGTTGGAGGGACGAGCAGTTCTTC.